This TCR beta chain was recovered during a study of blood T cell repertoires in COVID-19. Cohorts were based on clinical histories the participants reported. Profiling relied on immunoSEQ multiplex PCR, and the TCRdb table lists in-frame clones only, not all of them. The table shows fewer than 450,000 clones, with approximately 86% occurring only once. The receptor's source is a woman aged 40 to 49 with acute COVID-19. The specimen sequenced was PBMCs or T cells enriched from blood (not recorded which).

CDR3 bases: TGTGCCAGCAGTGAATGGGGGGTAGAGGCAGATACGCAGTATTTT. This encodes CASSEWGVEADTQYF. The rearrangement links TRBV6-1 to TRBJ2-3, with D perhaps TRBD2 (6 bases). Germline loops: CDR1 MNHNS, CDR2 SASEGT. The CDR3 is made up of 15 amino acids. V gave up 2 bases and J gave up 4 bases, with 13 bases separating them.